Listed below are T cell receptor beta chains from one sample, sequenced in a study of shared clonotypes between healthy human individuals. Some clones are missing from TCRdb's copy, which holds only in-frame ones; the method was immunoSEQ multiplex PCR. This table has about 2.1 million clones, just over 90% appearing once. The sequenced sample consisted of naive CD8+ T cells from PBMCs. These receptors were taken from a man aged 18 to 35 in good health. Some clones in this sample may be carry-over from other donors' samples. The CDR3 runs from the conserved cysteine through the conserved F or W. D genes are given only for firm matches. Size tells how often a clone was seen (once, few, many) or the class of an expanded clone, and some rows leave it out.

j_call clone_size d_call v_call cdr3_aa cdr3_nt
TRBJ2-1 - TRBD2 TRBV6-4 CASSPGRGSYNEQFF TGTGCCAGCAGCCCTGGGAGGGGTTCCTACAATGAGCAGTTCTTC
TRBJ2-1 - - TRBV5-6 CASSLGPNEQFF TGTGCCAGCAGCTTGGGTCCCAATGAGCAGTTCTTC
TRBJ1-3 - - TRBV7-9 CASSLEIWGAPRGNTIYF TGTGCCAGCAGCTTAGAAATATGGGGGGCGCCACGTGGAAACACCATATATTTT
TRBJ2-7 - - TRBV20-1 CSARTGLEQYF TGCAGCGCCCGAACAGGACTAGAGCAGTACTTC
TRBJ2-1 - TRBD2 TRBV7-8 CASSLRLAGDGEQFF TGTGCCAGCAGCTTAAGGCTAGCGGGAGACGGTGAGCAGTTCTTC
TRBJ2-1 - TRBD2 TRBV15 CATSRLAENEQFF TGTGCCACCAGCCGACTAGCTGAGAATGAGCAGTTCTTC
TRBJ2-1 - - TRBV15 CATSRGNPYNEQFF TGTGCCACCAGCAGAGGGAATCCTTACAATGAGCAGTTCTTC
TRBJ2-3 - TRBD2 TRBV15 CATSRDRASGIEVADTQYF TGTGCCACCAGCAGAGATCGGGCTAGCGGGATCGAGGTAGCAGATACGCAGTATTTT
TRBJ2-1 - - TRBV9 CASSGTRPRQFF TGTGCCAGCAGCGGGACCAGGCCGCGGCAGTTCTTC
TRBJ2-5 - TRBD1 TRBV4-1 CASSQRDRGRVETQYF TGCGCCAGCAGCCAACGCGACAGGGGGCGTGTAGAGACCCAGTACTTC
TRBJ2-3 once TRBD1 TRBV7-2 CASSLNRGRLVPDTQYF TGTGCCAGCAGCTTAAACAGGGGGCGCTTGGTTCCTGATACGCAGTATTTT
TRBJ2-3 - - TRBV28 CASSLPAGADTQYF TGTGCCAGCAGTTTGCCCGCGGGGGCGGATACGCAGTATTTT
TRBJ2-2 - - TRBV29-1 CSVTDGNTGELFF TGCAGCGTGACTGACGGGAACACCGGGGAGCTGTTTTTT
TRBJ2-7 - - TRBV6-5 CASSYFPGYEQYF TGTGCCAGCAGTTATTTTCCCGGGTACGAGCAGTACTTC
TRBJ2-7 - TRBD1 TRBV7-9 CASSLGQTGWEQYF TGTGCCAGCAGCCTGGGACAGACGGGGTGGGAGCAGTACTTC
TRBJ2-3 - - TRBV4-2 CASSQDLEDTQYF TGTGCCAGCAGCCAAGATTTGGAGGATACGCAGTATTTT
TRBJ2-3 - - TRBV10-3 CATKAVFNTDTQYF TGTGCCACCAAAGCGGTTTTTAACACAGATACGCAGTATTTT
TRBJ1-5 - - TRBV4-1 CASSQDYRFLYSNQPQHF TGCGCCAGCAGCCAAGATTACCGGTTTCTTTATAGCAATCAGCCCCAGCATTTT
TRBJ1-5 - TRBD1 TRBV10-2 CASSNRGLNQPQHF TGCGCCAGCAGTAACAGGGGGCTTAATCAGCCCCAGCATTTT
TRBJ2-7 - - TRBV27 CASSSGAEQYF TGTGCCAGCAGTTCGGGGGCCGAGCAGTACTTC
TRBJ2-4 - TRBD1 TRBV4-1 CASSSRDSPSIQYF TGCGCCAGCAGCAGCCGGGACAGTCCAAGCATTCAGTACTTC
TRBJ2-1 - TRBD2 TRBV27 CASSLASGSIYEQFF TGTGCCAGCAGTTTAGCTAGCGGGAGTATCTATGAGCAGTTCTTC
TRBJ2-1 - - TRBV5-4 CASSPRPLNEQFF TGTGCCAGCAGCCCAAGACCTCTCAATGAGCAGTTCTTC
TRBJ2-1 - TRBD2 TRBV10-3 CATLTDSGRSYNEQFF TGTGCCACCCTCACCGATAGCGGGAGGTCCTACAATGAGCAGTTCTTC
TRBJ2-2 - TRBD1 TRBV13 CASRQGRGELFF TGTGCCAGCAGACAGGGGAGAGGGGAGCTGTTTTTT
TRBJ1-1 - - TRBV2 CASSEFASGRMNTEAFF TGTGCCAGCAGTGAATTTGCATCGGGACGGATGAACACTGAAGCTTTCTTT
TRBJ1-3 - - TRBV21-1 CAPQGRSSGNTIYF TGTGCCCCTCAAGGGCGGAGTTCTGGAAACACCATATATTTT
TRBJ2-5 - - TRBV7-9 CASSPRTQYF TGTGCCAGCAGCCCCCGTACCCAGTACTTC
TRBJ1-1 - - TRBV27 CASSSMTLSKTNEAFF TGTGCCAGCAGTTCCATGACACTCTCGAAAACAAATGAAGCTTTCTTT
TRBJ2-2 - TRBD1 TRBV9 CASSEPSIRTGLTGELFF TGTGCCAGCAGCGAACCCTCAATAAGGACAGGGCTCACCGGGGAGCTGTTTTTT
TRBJ2-7 - - TRBV19 CASSIGQASYEQYF TGTGCCAGTAGTATAGGGCAGGCCTCCTACGAGCAGTACTTC
TRBJ2-3 - TRBD2 TRBV9 CASSVVSGRALDTQYF TGTGCCAGCAGCGTAGTCAGCGGGAGGGCCCTCGATACGCAGTATTTT
TRBJ2-1 - - TRBV5-1 CASSLFLGRQFF TGCGCCAGCAGCCTGTTCTTAGGTCGGCAGTTCTTC
TRBJ1-3 once TRBD1 TRBV9 CASSESDREATIYF TGTGCCAGCAGCGAAAGCGACAGGGAGGCCACCATATATTTT
TRBJ1-1 - - TRBV5-6 CASSSINTEAFF TGTGCCAGCAGCTCCATCAACACTGAAGCTTTCTTT
TRBJ2-3 - TRBD1 TRBV5-1 CASSGPPGTGYGTDTQYF TGCGCCAGCAGCGGTCCGCCCGGGACAGGGTATGGCACAGATACGCAGTATTTT
TRBJ1-3 - - TRBV5-1 CASSLAPSSGNTIYF TGCGCCAGCAGCTTGGCACCGTCCTCTGGAAACACCATATATTTT
TRBJ1-5 - TRBD1 TRBV28 CASSDRGIGGQPQHF TGTGCCAGCAGTGACAGGGGAATAGGGGGCCAGCCCCAGCATTTT
TRBJ2-7 - - TRBV30 CAWKSENSYEQYF TGTGCCTGGAAATCAGAGAACTCCTACGAGCAGTACTTC
TRBJ1-1 once - TRBV9 CASSPRDTNTEAFF TGTGCCAGCAGCCCGCGGGACACGAACACTGAAGCTTTCTTT
TRBJ2-7 - - TRBV11-2 CASRLGGHEQYF TGTGCCAGCAGATTGGGGGGCCACGAGCAGTACTTC
TRBJ2-5 - - TRBV4-2 CASSQRDTRQETQYF TGTGCCAGCAGCCAACGGGACACGAGACAAGAGACCCAGTACTTC
TRBJ2-3 - - TRBV5-6 CASSWGSDTQYF TGTGCCAGCAGCTGGGGTTCAGATACGCAGTATTTT
TRBJ2-5 once - TRBV28 CASSSTRQETQYF TGTGCCAGCAGTTCAACACGACAAGAGACCCAGTACTTC